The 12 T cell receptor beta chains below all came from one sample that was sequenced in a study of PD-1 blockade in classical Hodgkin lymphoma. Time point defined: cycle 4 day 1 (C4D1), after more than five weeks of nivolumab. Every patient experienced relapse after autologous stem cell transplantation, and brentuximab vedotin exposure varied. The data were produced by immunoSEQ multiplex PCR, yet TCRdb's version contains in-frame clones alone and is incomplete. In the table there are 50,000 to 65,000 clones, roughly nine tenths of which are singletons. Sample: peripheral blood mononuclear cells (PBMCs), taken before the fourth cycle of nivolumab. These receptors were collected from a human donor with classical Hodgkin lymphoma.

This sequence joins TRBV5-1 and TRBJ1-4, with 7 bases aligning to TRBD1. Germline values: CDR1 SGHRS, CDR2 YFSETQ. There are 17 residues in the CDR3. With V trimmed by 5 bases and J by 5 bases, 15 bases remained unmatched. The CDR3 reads CASSTQGTRQPNEKLFF. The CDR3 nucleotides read TGCGCCAGCAGTACACAGGGGACCCGCCAACCAAATGAAAAACTGTTTTTT.

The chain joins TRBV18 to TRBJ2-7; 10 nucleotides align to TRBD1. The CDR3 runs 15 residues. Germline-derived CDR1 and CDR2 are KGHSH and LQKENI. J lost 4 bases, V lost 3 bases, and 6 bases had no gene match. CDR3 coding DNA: TGTGCCAGCTCACCGGGGACAGGGGCCTCGTACGAGCAGTACTTC. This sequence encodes CASSPGTGASYEQYF.

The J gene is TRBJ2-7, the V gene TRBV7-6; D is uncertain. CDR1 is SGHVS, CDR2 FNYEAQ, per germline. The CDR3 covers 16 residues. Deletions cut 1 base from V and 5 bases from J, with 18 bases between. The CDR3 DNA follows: TGTGCCAGCAGCTTAGGAGAGGCGAGATATCCCCACGAGCAGTACTTC. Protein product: CASSLGEARYPHEQYF.

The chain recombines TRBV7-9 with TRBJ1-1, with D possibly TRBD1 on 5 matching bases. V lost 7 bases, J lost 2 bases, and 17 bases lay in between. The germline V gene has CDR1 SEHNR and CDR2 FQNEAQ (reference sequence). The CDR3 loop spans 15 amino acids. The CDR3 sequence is CASTFSDRLNTEAFF. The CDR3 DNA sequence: TGTGCCAGCACCTTTTCCGACAGATTAAACACTGAAGCTTTCTTT.

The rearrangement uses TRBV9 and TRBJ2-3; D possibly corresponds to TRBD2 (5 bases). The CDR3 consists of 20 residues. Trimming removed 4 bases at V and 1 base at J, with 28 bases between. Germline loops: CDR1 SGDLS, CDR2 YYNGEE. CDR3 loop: CASSPRGYYSLNGRTDTQYF. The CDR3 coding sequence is TGTGCCAGCAGCCCCCGGGGATACTACAGCTTAAATGGGCGCACAGATACGCAGTATTTT.

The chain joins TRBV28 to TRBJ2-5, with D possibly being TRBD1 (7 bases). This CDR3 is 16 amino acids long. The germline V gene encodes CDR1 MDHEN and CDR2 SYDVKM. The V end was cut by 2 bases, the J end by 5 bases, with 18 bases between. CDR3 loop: CASSLESGGGEETQYF. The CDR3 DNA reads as TGTGCCAGCAGTTTAGAGTCAGGGGGAGGTGAGGAGACCCAGTACTTC.

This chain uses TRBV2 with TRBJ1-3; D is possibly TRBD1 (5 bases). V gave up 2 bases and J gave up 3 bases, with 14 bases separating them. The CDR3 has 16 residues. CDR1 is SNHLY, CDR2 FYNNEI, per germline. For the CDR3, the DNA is TGTGCCAGCAGTGAATATCAGGGCTTAGTTGGAAACACCATATATTTT. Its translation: CASSEYQGLVGNTIYF.

The CDR3 sequence: CASSSGTGGTLTEAFF. The CDR3 DNA is TGTGCCAGCAGCTCAGGGACAGGGGGGACTCTCACTGAAGCTTTCTTT. The chain is built from TRBV7-6 and TRBJ1-1; 11 bases map to TRBD1. V lost 4 bases, J lost 4 bases, and 8 bases stayed unmatched. This CDR3 has 16 residues. The germline CDR1 and CDR2 sequences are SGHVS and FNYEAQ.

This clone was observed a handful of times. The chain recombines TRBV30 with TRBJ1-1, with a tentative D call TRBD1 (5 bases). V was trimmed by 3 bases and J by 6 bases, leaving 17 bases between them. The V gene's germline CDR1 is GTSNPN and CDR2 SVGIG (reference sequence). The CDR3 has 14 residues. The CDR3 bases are TGTGCCTGGAGAGGCGGGGCCAGCCGTGCTGAAGCTTTCTTT. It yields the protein CAWRGGASRAEAFF.

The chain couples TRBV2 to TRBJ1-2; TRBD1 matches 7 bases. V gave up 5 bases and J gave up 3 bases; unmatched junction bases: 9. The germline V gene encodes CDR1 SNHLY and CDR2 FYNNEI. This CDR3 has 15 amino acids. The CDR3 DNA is TGTGCCAGCAGTAGAACAGGACAGGCCTACTATGGCTACACCTTC. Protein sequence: CASSRTGQAYYGYTF.

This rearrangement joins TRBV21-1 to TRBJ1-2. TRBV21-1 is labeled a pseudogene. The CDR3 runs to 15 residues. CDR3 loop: CASSNKEDPSYGYTF. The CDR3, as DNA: TGTGCCAGCAGCAATAAGGAAGATCCGAGCTATGGCTACACCTTC.

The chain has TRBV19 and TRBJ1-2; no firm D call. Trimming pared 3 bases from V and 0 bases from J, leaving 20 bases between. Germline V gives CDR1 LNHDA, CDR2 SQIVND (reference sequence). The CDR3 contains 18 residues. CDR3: CASSIWVARLQSNYGYTF. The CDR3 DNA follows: TGTGCCAGTAGTATCTGGGTAGCCAGGCTCCAGTCTAACTATGGCTACACCTTC.